This is a list of T cell receptor beta chains from one sample in a study of shared clonotypes between healthy human individuals. Some clones are missing from TCRdb's copy, which holds only in-frame ones; the method was immunoSEQ multiplex PCR. The profile covers roughly 2 million clones, with 85% to 95% appearing a single time and 0.1% to 0.15% taken by the ten largest. Source material: naive CD4+ T cells sorted from blood. These receptors all come from a man between 18 and 29 years old in good health. Both conserved end residues are trimmed from each CDR3. Each record gives: V gene, J gene, clone size, CDR3 protein. A clone size is listed for some rows: how often the clone was seen (once, few, many), or a class if it is expanded.

TRBV4-1	TRBJ1-2	.	ASSQELRANYGYT
TRBV6-4	TRBJ2-1	.	ASSDGAGGKNYNEQF
TRBV9	TRBJ1-1	.	ASSPGLGNTEAF
TRBV30	TRBJ1-2	.	AWIRTGLTHT
TRBV30	TRBJ1-4	.	AWSRTGGNEKLF
TRBV5-6	TRBJ2-7	.	ASSLFPQGVGYEQY
TRBV12-5	TRBJ2-6	.	ASGLDGKVSSGANVLT
TRBV6-5	TRBJ2-2	.	ASSYPPGQGTGELF
TRBV30	TRBJ2-2	.	ASRVTSGIGELF
TRBV28	TRBJ2-4	.	ASSLYGQVKNIQY
TRBV11-2	TRBJ2-3	.	ASSFGQGSTDTQY
TRBV5-6	TRBJ2-3	once	ASSSLAGATQY
TRBV30	TRBJ2-5	.	AWNHGAETQY
TRBV6-1	TRBJ2-7	.	ASSEFRTLPRSGRSNEQY
TRBV6-1	TRBJ2-5	.	ASSPATLGGETQY